These T cell receptor beta chains were read from a single sample in a study of blood T cell repertoires in COVID-19. Sequencing used immunoSEQ multiplex PCR; TCRdb keeps in-frame clones, though not all of them. This table holds roughly 180,000 clones, about three quarters found once. The sample was peripheral blood. Every receptor here comes from a woman aged 45-60 years with active or convalescent COVID-19. Both conserved end residues are part of each CDR3. A D gene is named only where the DNA matches it firmly. Clone size appears in some rows only: once, few, many, or a class for an expanded clone.

j_gene,abundance,v_gene,d_gene,CDR3aa,CDR3nt
TRBJ2-3,.,TRBV10-3,TRBD2,CATGTSPRDTQYF,TGTGCCACCGGGACTAGCCCCCGAGATACGCAGTATTTT
TRBJ1-2,.,TRBV7-9,.,CASSLSPLGTSRNYGYTF,TGTGCCAGCAGCTTATCCCCCCTGGGGACAAGCCGAAACTATGGCTACACCTTC
TRBJ1-1,.,TRBV3-1/TRBV3-2,.,CASTGNTEAFF,TGTGCCAGCACAGGGAACACTGAAGCTTTCTTT
TRBJ1-2,.,TRBV30,TRBD1,CAWGQGAGRGGYTF,TGTGCCTGGGGACAGGGGGCGGGTAGGGGTGGCTACACCTTC
TRBJ2-3,.,TRBV10-3,TRBD1,CAISEGGTGEDTQYF,TGTGCCATCAGTGAGGGGGGGACAGGTGAAGATACGCAGTATTTT
TRBJ1-1,.,TRBV19,TRBD1,CASSGRDSEAFF,TGTGCCAGTAGTGGCCGGGACAGTGAAGCTTTCTTT
TRBJ2-3,.,TRBV21-1,.,CASSRTEIITDTQYF,TGTGCCAGCAGCCGGACAGAAATAATCACAGATACGCAGTATTTT
TRBJ1-3,few,TRBV5-5,.,CASSSEDGNTIYF,TGTGCCAGCAGCTCAGAGGATGGAAACACCATATATTTT
TRBJ1-2,.,TRBV9,TRBD1,CASSPKTGVGGYTF,TGTGCCAGCAGCCCCAAGACAGGGGTGGGTGGCTACACCTTC
TRBJ2-1,.,TRBV7-6,.,CASSLEQGSYNKQFF,TGTGCCAGCAGCTTAGAACAGGGCTCCTACAATAAGCAGTTCTTC
TRBJ2-7,.,TRBV7-2,.,CASSLDSGPYEQYF,TGTGCCAGCAGCTTAGACTCAGGGCCCTACGAGCAGTACTTC
TRBJ2-7,.,TRBV6-2/TRBV6-3,.,CASTPGQRPYEQYF,TGTGCCAGCACCCCCGGCCAGCGCCCCTACGAGCAGTACTTC
TRBJ2-7,.,TRBV12-5,.,CASGLGDFPYEQYF,TGTGCTAGTGGTTTGGGGGACTTCCCCTACGAGCAGTACTTC
TRBJ2-5,.,TRBV5-4,.,CASSFGHSQETQYF,TGTGCCAGCAGCTTTGGGCACTCCCAAGAGACCCAGTACTTC
TRBJ1-4,.,TRBV2,.,CASSDPAGLTNEKLFF,TGTGCCAGCAGTGACCCCGCCGGGTTAACTAATGAAAAACTGTTTTTT
TRBJ1-2,.,TRBV20-1,.,CSASFSDGYTF,TGCAGTGCTAGCTTTTCGGATGGCTACACCTTC
TRBJ2-3,.,TRBV4-2,.,CASSQRGATDTQYF,TGTGCCAGCAGCCAACGGGGGGCCACAGATACGCAGTATTTT
TRBJ2-1,once,TRBV7-9,.,CASSLVAGSYNEQFF,TGTGCCAGCAGCTTAGTGGCGGGCTCCTACAATGAGCAGTTCTTC
TRBJ2-1,.,TRBV3-1/TRBV3-2,.,CASSPKGGLDNEQFF,TGTGCCAGCAGCCCAAAGGGCGGGCTGGACAATGAGCAGTTCTTC
TRBJ2-2,few,TRBV5-1,TRBD2,CASSSGLAGANTGELFF,TGCGCCAGCAGCTCGGGACTAGCGGGCGCGAACACCGGGGAGCTGTTTTTT
TRBJ1-3,.,TRBV3-1/TRBV3-2,TRBD1,CASQTGTSGNTIYF,TGTGCCAGCCAGACAGGGACCTCTGGAAACACCATATATTTT
TRBJ1-1,.,TRBV2,TRBD1,CATHRGRGNTEAFF,TGTGCCACTCACAGGGGGCGAGGGAACACTGAAGCTTTCTTT
TRBJ1-6,.,TRBV2,.,CASSETGHNSPLHF,TGTGCCAGCAGTGAGACAGGACATAATTCACCCCTCCACTTT
TRBJ2-2,.,TRBV5-1,.,CASSFPAGNTGELFF,TGCGCCAGCAGCTTCCCGGCGGGCAACACCGGGGAGCTGTTTTTT
TRBJ2-5,many,TRBV13,TRBD2,CASSSSRSGKETQYF,TGTGCCAGCAGCTCAAGTCGTAGCGGGAAGGAGACCCAGTACTTC
TRBJ1-1,.,TRBV27,.,CASREWGREAFF,TGTGCCAGCAGAGAGTGGGGGCGGGAAGCTTTCTTT
TRBJ2-7,once,TRBV29-1,.,CSVVLGSSYEQYF,TGCAGCGTGGTCCTGGGGAGCTCCTACGAGCAGTACTTC
TRBJ1-2,.,TRBV5-1,.,CASSTPGMGVGYTF,TGCGCCAGCAGCACCCCAGGGATGGGTGTCGGCTACACCTTC
TRBJ2-1,.,TRBV30,TRBD2,CAWRGLAWEQFF,TGTGCCTGGAGGGGACTAGCATGGGAGCAGTTCTTC
TRBJ2-7,.,TRBV5-6,.,CASSFYHPRDSYEQYF,TGTGCCAGCAGCTTCTACCACCCCAGGGATTCCTACGAGCAGTACTTC
TRBJ2-5,.,TRBV7-2,TRBD1,CASSASGTGQETQYF,TGTGCCAGCAGCGCATCCGGGACAGGCCAAGAGACCCAGTACTTC
TRBJ1-1,.,TRBV28,.,CASRSRVLTEAFF,TGTGCCAGCAGGAGCAGGGTCTTGACTGAAGCTTTCTTT
TRBJ1-5,.,TRBV6-2/TRBV6-3,.,CASSFLLDRLSQPQHF,TGTGCCAGCAGTTTCCTCTTAGACAGACTTTCCCAGCCCCAGCATTTT
TRBJ2-3,.,TRBV6-5,.,CASSYSGSTLSDTQYF,TGTGCCAGCAGTTACTCGGGGAGTACCCTCTCAGATACGCAGTATTTT
TRBJ2-1,.,TRBV9,.,CASSVDPSAGRSYNEQFF,TGTGCCAGCAGCGTAGACCCCAGTGCGGGCCGGTCCTACAATGAGCAGTTCTTC
TRBJ2-7,.,TRBV6-1,TRBD2,CASSDRPSGSYEQYF,TGTGCCAGCAGTGACAGGCCTAGCGGGAGCTACGAGCAGTACTTC
TRBJ2-7,.,TRBV5-4,TRBD1,CASSLGTGLEQYF,TGTGCCAGCAGCTTGGGGACAGGGCTCGAGCAGTACTTC
TRBJ1-5,.,TRBV12-5,.,CASGLVQFQPQHF,TGTGCTAGTGGTTTGGTACAGTTTCAGCCCCAGCATTTT
TRBJ2-4,.,TRBV21-1,.,CASSKATGGDRENIQYF,TGTGCCAGCAGCAAAGCAACAGGGGGCGATCGGGAAAACATTCAGTACTTC
TRBJ2-5,.,TRBV15,TRBD2,CATSRDVIAGPQETQYF,TGTGCCACCAGCAGAGATGTAATAGCGGGACCCCAAGAGACCCAGTACTTC
TRBJ2-3,.,TRBV7-8,TRBD2,CASSLRLGGGRPDTQYF,TGTGCCAGCAGCTTAAGGCTGGGCGGGGGGAGGCCAGATACGCAGTATTTT
TRBJ1-2,.,TRBV7-9,.,CASSQKGGEGYTF,TGTGCCAGCAGCCAGAAAGGGGGGGAAGGCTACACCTTC
TRBJ2-7,.,TRBV19,.,CASSLIGTYEQYF,TGTGCCAGTAGCCTGATCGGGACCTACGAGCAGTACTTC
TRBJ2-7,.,TRBV25-1,TRBD1,CASTQGGDYEQYF,TGTGCCAGCACGCAAGGGGGCGACTACGAGCAGTACTTC
TRBJ1-1,.,TRBV6-2/TRBV6-3,TRBD1,CASSGDSRTEAFF,TGTGCCAGCAGTGGGGACAGTAGGACTGAAGCTTTCTTT
TRBJ1-1,.,TRBV19,TRBD1,CASSLQGATEAFF,TGTGCCAGTAGTCTACAGGGGGCCACTGAAGCTTTCTTT
TRBJ2-1,.,TRBV5-1,.,CASSLVPIRDEQFF,TGCGCCAGCAGCTTGGTCCCCATCCGCGATGAGCAGTTCTTC
TRBJ2-3,few,TRBV7-3,.,CASSLGLQSDTQYF,TGTGCCAGCAGCTTAGGTCTGCAGTCAGATACGCAGTATTTT
TRBJ1-6,.,TRBV19,.,CASRVGRGNSPLHF,TGTGCCAGTAGGGTGGGCAGGGGTAATTCACCCCTCCACTTT
TRBJ1-4,once,TRBV29-1,.,CSAAGQTNEKLFF,TGCAGCGCCGCGGGCCAGACTAATGAAAAACTGTTTTTT
TRBJ1-2,.,TRBV6-5,TRBD1,CASSYGGQGWGYTF,TGTGCCAGCAGTTACGGGGGACAGGGTTGGGGCTACACCTTC
TRBJ2-3,.,TRBV7-3,TRBD2,CASSLRLVTSGTDTQYF,TGTGCCAGCAGCTTACGACTTGTGACTAGCGGCACAGATACGCAGTATTTT
TRBJ2-3,.,TRBV6-5,.,CASTRGTEGSDTQYF,TGTGCCAGCACACGCGGGACTGAAGGTTCAGATACGCAGTATTTT
TRBJ1-4,.,TRBV3-1/TRBV3-2,TRBD1,CASSQERGDRVTEKLFF,TGTGCCAGCAGCCAGGAAAGGGGGGACAGGGTTACTGAAAAACTGTTTTTT
TRBJ2-1,.,TRBV2,.,CASSERGEQFF,TGTGCCAGCAGTGAGCGGGGTGAGCAGTTCTTC
TRBJ1-4,.,TRBV30,.,CAWSVSRVEKLFF,TGTGCCTGGAGTGTATCACGCGTTGAAAAACTGTTTTTT
TRBJ2-5,once,TRBV14,TRBD2,CASSGPIAGIQETQYF,TGTGCCAGCAGCGGCCCGATAGCGGGGATACAAGAGACCCAGTACTTC